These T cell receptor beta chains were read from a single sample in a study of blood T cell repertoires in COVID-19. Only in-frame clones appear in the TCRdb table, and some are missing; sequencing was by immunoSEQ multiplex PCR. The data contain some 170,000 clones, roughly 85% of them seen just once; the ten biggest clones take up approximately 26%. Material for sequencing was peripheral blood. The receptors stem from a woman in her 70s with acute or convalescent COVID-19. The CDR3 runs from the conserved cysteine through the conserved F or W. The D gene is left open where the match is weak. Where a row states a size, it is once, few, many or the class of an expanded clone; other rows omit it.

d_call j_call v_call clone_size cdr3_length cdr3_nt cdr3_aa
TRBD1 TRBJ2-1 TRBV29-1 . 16 TGCAGCGTTGAGAACAGAGGACAGGGGGCGCCCGATGAGCAGTTCTTC CSVENRGQGAPDEQFF
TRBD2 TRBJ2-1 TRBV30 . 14 TGTGCCTGGACAGGGACTAGCCCAAGGGGAGAGCAGTTCTTC CAWTGTSPRGEQFF
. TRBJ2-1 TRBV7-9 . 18 TGTGCCAGCAGCTTAGTATCCCTATCCGGGAGTATATACAATGAGCAGTTCTTC CASSLVSLSGSIYNEQFF
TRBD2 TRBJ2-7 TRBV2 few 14 TGTGCCAGCAGAGGACTAGCGGGAACTTACGAGCAGTACTTC CASRGLAGTYEQYF
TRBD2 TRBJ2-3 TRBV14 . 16 TGTGCCAGCAGCCAGCCGGGACTAGCGGGAGTAGATACGCAGTATTTT CASSQPGLAGVDTQYF
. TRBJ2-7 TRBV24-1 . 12 TGTGCCACCAGCAGGGAGGACCACGAGCAGTACTTC CATSREDHEQYF
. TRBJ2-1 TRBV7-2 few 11 TGTGCCAGCAGCCCGGGTAATGAGCAGTTCTTC CASSPGNEQFF
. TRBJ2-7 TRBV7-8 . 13 TGTGCCAGCAGCTTAGGTCCGAGCTACGAGCAGTACTTC CASSLGPSYEQYF
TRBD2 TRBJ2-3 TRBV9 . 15 TGTGCCAGCAGCGTAGCAGCGGGAGTTTCAGATACGCAGTATTTT CASSVAAGVSDTQYF
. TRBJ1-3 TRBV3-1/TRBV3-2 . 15 TGTGCCAGCAGCGGGATCCGGGGGGGAAGAAACACCATATATTTT CASSGIRGGRNTIYF
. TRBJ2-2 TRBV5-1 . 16 TGCGCCAGCAGCTTAGTTTTAGACAGGAGCACCGGGGAGCTGTTTTTT CASSLVLDRSTGELFF
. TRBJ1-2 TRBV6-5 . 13 TGTGCCAGCAGCTATCGGGGTTTGCATGGCTACACCTTC CASSYRGLHGYTF
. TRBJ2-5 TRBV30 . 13 TGTGCCTGGAGTTTAGGGGTCCAAGAGACCCAGTACTTC CAWSLGVQETQYF
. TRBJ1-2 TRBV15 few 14 TGTGCCACCAGCAGAGATCCCTCTGGGCTTGGCTACACCTTC CATSRDPSGLGYTF
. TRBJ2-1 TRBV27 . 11 TGTGCCAGCAAGGGGTACAATGAGCAGTTCTTC CASKGYNEQFF
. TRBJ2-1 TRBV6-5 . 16 TGTGCCAGCAGTTACTCTGGCGGAAGCTCCTACAATGAGCAGTTCTTC CASSYSGGSSYNEQFF
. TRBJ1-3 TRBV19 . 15 TGTGCCAGTAGTATCCCCGGGAACTCTGGAAACACCATATATTTT CASSIPGNSGNTIYF
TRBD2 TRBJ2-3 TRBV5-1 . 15 TGCGCCAGCAGCTTGGCCCGCGGGAGGGGGGGTACGCAGTATTTT CASSLARGRGGTQYF
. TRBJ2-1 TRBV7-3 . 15 TGTGCCAGCAGCTTTGAATCCAGCTCCTACAATGAGCAGTTCTTC CASSFESSSYNEQFF
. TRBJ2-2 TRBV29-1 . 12 TGCAGCGCCCCCGGGTTCACCGGGGAGCTGTTTTTT CSAPGFTGELFF
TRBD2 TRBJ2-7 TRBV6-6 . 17 TGTGCCAGCAGTCGTCAGTCTCAAAGCGGGAGGGCCCTCGAGCAGTACTTC CASSRQSQSGRALEQYF
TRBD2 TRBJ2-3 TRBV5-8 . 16 TGTGCCAGCAGCCTCCGGGGGGACGGCGGCACAGATACGCAGTATTTT CASSLRGDGGTDTQYF
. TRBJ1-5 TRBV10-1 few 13 TGCGCCAGCAGCCCCCAGGGATTGCAGCCCCAGCATTTT CASSPQGLQPQHF
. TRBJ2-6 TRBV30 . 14 TGTGCCTGGAGTGTCGGCTCTGGGGCCAACGTCCTGACTTTC CAWSVGSGANVLTF
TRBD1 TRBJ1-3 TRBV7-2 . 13 TGTGCCAGCAGCTTATCAACAGGGGGAGCGATATATTTT CASSLSTGGAIYF
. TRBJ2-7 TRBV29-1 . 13 TGCAGCGTTGGACAGGACGAACGCTACGAGCAGTACTTC CSVGQDERYEQYF
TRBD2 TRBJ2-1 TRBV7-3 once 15 TGTGCCAGCAGCTTAGGTAGCGGGAGGGCGGGTGAGCAGTTCTTC CASSLGSGRAGEQFF
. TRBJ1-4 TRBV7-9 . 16 TGTGCCAGCAGCCCCTTTTGGGGGGATAATAATGAAAAACTGTTTTTT CASSPFWGDNNEKLFF
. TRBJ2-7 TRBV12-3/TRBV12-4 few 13 TGTGCCAGCAGTTCTGAGCCTCTAAACGAGCAGTACTTC CASSSEPLNEQYF
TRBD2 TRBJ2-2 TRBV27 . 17 TGTGCCAGCAGTTCTCAGCAGACTAGCCGGAGCACCGGGGAGCTGTTTTTT CASSSQQTSRSTGELFF
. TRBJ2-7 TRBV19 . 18 TGTGCCAGTAGTATACAAATTGATTGGGGAGGAGAGGCCTACGAGCAGTACTTC CASSIQIDWGGEAYEQYF
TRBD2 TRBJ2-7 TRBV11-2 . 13 TGTGCCAGCAGCTTAGCCCCCCTAGCGGCGCCCTTCTTC CASSLAPLAAPFF
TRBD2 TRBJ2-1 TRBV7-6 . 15 TGTGCCAGCAGCTTAGACCTTAGCGGGAGTAATGAGCAGTTCTTC CASSLDLSGSNEQFF
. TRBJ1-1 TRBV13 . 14 TGTGCCAGCAGCTTGGGACTTAGAGGCACTGAAGCTTTCTTT CASSLGLRGTEAFF
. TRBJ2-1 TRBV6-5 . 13 TGTGCCAGCAGGAGACTAGATTACAATGAGCAGTTCTTC CASRRLDYNEQFF
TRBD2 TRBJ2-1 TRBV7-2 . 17 TGTGCCAGCAGGTTGAATAGCGGGAGGGCTGGGTTGGTTGAGCAGTTCTTC CASRLNSGRAGLVEQFF
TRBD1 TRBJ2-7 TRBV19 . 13 TGTGCCAGTAGTACCACAAACAGGGGAGAGCAGTACTTC CASSTTNRGEQYF